Presented here are 18 T cell receptor beta chains from one specimen sequenced in a study of shared clonotypes between healthy human individuals (dated by TCRdb to the early 2020s). The protocol used for the library was the immunoSEQ multiplex PCR assay. What TCRdb holds here is the immuneACCESS table cut down to in-frame rearrangements. Part of the clones is not present; checked against another copy, under half of the missing clones reflect an unresolved V gene, and the others are unexplained. The sample yields around 2.5 million clones; 93% were counted once. The ten largest clones take up about 0.38% of the sample. The sequenced sample was naive CD4+ T cells from PBMCs. Reading the label with the study, this specimen's cell subset or site is: CD45RA+ positively selected. These receptor sequences come from a man in his late teens or twenties in good health. Some clones in this sample may be carry-over from other donors' samples.

For this clone: The same CDR3 is also encoded by other DNA sequences in this sample. This chain joins TRBV28 and TRBJ2-3; D is ambiguous. The CDR3 runs 12 residues. Per germline, CDR1 MDHEN and CDR2 SYDVKM. Trimming shortened V by 2 bases and J by 3 bases, and 3 bases separated the two germline ends. CDR3 nucleotides: TGTGCCAGCAGTTTACTAACAGATACGCAGTATTTT. Encoded protein: CASSLLTDTQYF.

This clone was recorded only once. The V call is TRBV28, the J call TRBJ2-3, with D possibly being TRBD1 or TRBD2 (5 bases each). Trimming stripped 1 base from V and 7 bases from J, with 15 bases between. Germline CDR1 is MDHEN and CDR2 is SYDVKM. The CDR3 has 15 residues. The CDR3 spells CASSLYGTRRHTQYF. CDR3 nucleotides: TGTGCCAGCAGTTTATATGGGACCCGCAGACATACGCAGTATTTT.

V usage is TRBV15 and J usage is TRBJ1-4; D is possibly TRBD1 (5 bases). The CDR3 loop spans 15 amino acids. Trimming took off 4 bases at V and 7 bases at J, with 16 bases between the two ends. CDR1 is LNHNV, CDR2 YYDKDF, per germline (reference sequence). The DNA of the CDR3 is TGTGCCACCAGCAAGGACGGGGACTGGGTTGAAAAACTGTTTTTT. This codes for CATSKDGDWVEKLFF.

The V call is TRBV7-9, the J call TRBJ1-4, with a weak D call TRBD1 (5 bases). The CDR3 extends over 14 amino acids. The ends were cut back, 5 bases at V and 3 bases at J, with 10 bases in the middle. CDR1 SEHNR and CDR2 FQNEAQ come from the germline V gene (reference sequence). The CDR3 nucleotides read TGTGCCAGCAGCCGCCCGGGGGCTAATGAAAAACTGTTTTTT. It specifies CASSRPGANEKLFF.

The chain links TRBV5-6 to TRBJ2-5; D gene ambiguous. Per germline, CDR1 SGHDT and CDR2 YYEEEE. The CDR3 is 16 residues long. Trimming took off 3 bases at V and 4 bases at J, with 19 bases between the two ends. The CDR3 DNA reads as TGTGCCAGCAGCTCTCGACAACACGGACGAGGAGAGACCCAGTACTTC. Residues: CASSSRQHGRGETQYF.

The V gene is TRBV2, the J gene TRBJ2-1, with 11 bases matching TRBD2. CDR1 is SNHLY, CDR2 FYNNEI, per germline. Trimming cost V 5 bases and J 5 bases; bases outside gene matches: 8. This CDR3 contains 16 residues. The CDR3 DNA reads as TGTGCCAGCAGTCTTACTAGCGGGAGACCGAACAATGAGCAGTTCTTC. It yields the protein CASSLTSGRPNNEQFF. The variable domain in full, completed from reference TRBV2 and TRBJ2-1, reads EPEVTQTPSHQVTQMGQEVILRCVPISNHLYFYWYRQILGQKVEFLVSFYNNEISEKSEIFDDQFSVERPDGSNFTLKIRSTKLEDSAMYFCASSLTSGRPNNEQFFGPGTRLTVL.

This chain joins TRBV5-1 and TRBJ2-3; no firm D call. The germline V and J ends were trimmed by 3 bases and 6 bases, with 11 bases remaining between them. This CDR3 is 13 amino acids long. Germline lookup yields CDR1 SGHRS and CDR2 YFSETQ. This CDR3 reads CASSSSTHDTQYF. In nucleotides, the CDR3 is TGCGCCAGCAGCTCGTCGACACATGATACGCAGTATTTT.

The chain uses TRBV12-5 and TRBJ2-1, with 10 bases matching TRBD2. The CDR3 extends over 18 amino acids. The germline gives CDR1 LGHNT, CDR2 FRNRAP. J lost 7 bases, V lost 5 bases, and 17 bases had no gene match. Written as DNA, the CDR3 is TGTGCTAGTGGTCGCGACAGGGGCCCTAGCGGGAGTCGGAATGAGCAGTTCTTC. It is translated as CASGRDRGPSGSRNEQFF.

This rearrangement joins TRBV28 to TRBJ1-1, with D possibly being TRBD1 (6 bases). The CDR3 consists of 12 residues. Germline lookup yields CDR1 MDHEN and CDR2 SYDVKM. The V gene lost 7 bases and the J gene lost 11 bases, with 17 bases spanning the gap. CDR3 region: CASNHRDKGAFF. Written as DNA, the CDR3 is TGTGCCAGCAATCACCGGGACAAAGGCGCTTTCTTT.

This sequence joins TRBV7-3 and TRBJ2-2; D is undetermined. Trimming pared 3 bases from V and 4 bases from J, leaving 3 bases between. Germline assignment: CDR1 SGHTA and CDR2 FQGTGA. This CDR3 is 12 amino acids long. The CDR3 coding sequence is TGTGCCAGCAGCTTTTCCACCGGGGAGCTGTTTTTT. Its protein is CASSFSTGELFF.

The table lists this clone with a count of one. The chain links TRBV18 to TRBJ2-2, with 7 bases fitting TRBD2. CDR1 is KGHSH, CDR2 LQKENI, per germline. V was pared by 0 bases and J by 2 bases, with 3 bases of the junction left unmatched. The CDR3 totals 16 residues. The CDR3 DNA follows: TGTGCCAGCTCACCACCCAGCGGGATAAACACCGGGGAGCTGTTTTTT. This encodes CASSPPSGINTGELFF.

A remark on this clone: Within the sample, other DNA sequences also encode this same CDR3. The chain recombines TRBV7-9 with TRBJ2-7; D is undetermined. V lost 3 bases, J lost 6 bases, and 6 bases lay in between. The CDR3 has 11 residues. The germline V gene encodes CDR1 SEHNR and CDR2 FQNEAQ (reference sequence). The CDR3 sequence is CASSFEGEQYF. CDR3 nucleotides: TGTGCCAGCAGCTTCGAAGGCGAGCAGTACTTC.

To note about this clone: The sample holds other DNA sequences that translate to the same CDR3. J is TRBJ1-2 and V is TRBV9, with a weak D call TRBD1 (6 bases). Trimming took 0 bases from V and 4 from J, leaving 10 bases between them. This CDR3 has 14 amino acids. The germline V gene has CDR1 SGDLS and CDR2 YYNGEE. CDR3 nucleotide sequence: TGTGCCAGCAGCGTAGCCGGGGGCTCCTATGGCTACACCTTC. This translates into CASSVAGGSYGYTF.

This chain connects TRBV7-9 to TRBJ2-7; D remains ambiguous. The CDR3 totals 13 residues. V lost 5 bases and J 5 bases, leaving 13 bases between the germline ends. CDR1 and CDR2 (germline): SEHNR, FQNEAQ (reference sequence). The CDR3 loop is CASSAQPPHEQYF. CDR3 nucleotide sequence: TGTGCCAGCAGCGCCCAACCCCCCCACGAGCAGTACTTC.

The genes are TRBV25-1 and TRBJ2-3, with 8 bases identical to TRBD2. CDR1 and CDR2 from the germline V gene are MGHDK and SYGVNS. The ends lost 5 bases at V and 1 base at J; junction bases unmatched: 5. This CDR3 comprises 15 residues. The CDR3 nucleotides are TGTGCCAGCAGTTTACCAGCGGGAGGCACAGATACGCAGTATTTT. Amino acid sequence: CASSLPAGGTDTQYF.

The chain recombines TRBV29-1 with TRBJ2-5; 7 nucleotides agree with TRBD2. CDR1 and CDR2 (germline): SQVTM, ANQGSEA. J gave up 4 bases and V 1 base, and 3 bases lay outside the gene matches. CDR3 size: 13 residues. CDR3 sequence: CSVEVQRGETQYF. The CDR3 DNA is TGCAGCGTTGAAGTCCAGCGGGGAGAGACCCAGTACTTC.

The chain combines TRBV29-1 with TRBJ1-1; D may be TRBD1 (5 bases). The CDR3 consists of 15 residues. Germline CDR1 is SQVTM and CDR2 is ANQGSEA. The V end was cut by 5 bases, the J end by 5 bases, with 21 bases between. The CDR3 DNA reads as TGCAGCGTTTCCCCCCCGAGGGGTGGGGGGACTGAAGCTTTCTTT. This sequence encodes CSVSPPRGGGTEAFF.

This chain joins TRBV28 and TRBJ1-5; tentative D call: TRBD1 (6 bases). The ends were cut back, 5 bases at V and 4 bases at J, with 18 bases in the middle. The germline gives CDR1 MDHEN, CDR2 SYDVKM. The CDR3 is 16 residues long. CDR3 amino acids: CASSPGGAPPNQPQHF. As DNA, the CDR3 is TGTGCCAGCAGTCCGGGGGGGGCACCACCAAATCAGCCCCAGCATTTT. Combining the CDR3 with reference TRBV28 and TRBJ1-5 gives the whole variable domain DVKVTQSSRYLVKRTGEKVFLECVQDMDHENMFWYRQDPGLGLRLIYFSYDVKMKEKGDIPEGYSVSREKKERFSLILESASTNQTSMYLCASSPGGAPPNQPQHFGDGTRLSIL.